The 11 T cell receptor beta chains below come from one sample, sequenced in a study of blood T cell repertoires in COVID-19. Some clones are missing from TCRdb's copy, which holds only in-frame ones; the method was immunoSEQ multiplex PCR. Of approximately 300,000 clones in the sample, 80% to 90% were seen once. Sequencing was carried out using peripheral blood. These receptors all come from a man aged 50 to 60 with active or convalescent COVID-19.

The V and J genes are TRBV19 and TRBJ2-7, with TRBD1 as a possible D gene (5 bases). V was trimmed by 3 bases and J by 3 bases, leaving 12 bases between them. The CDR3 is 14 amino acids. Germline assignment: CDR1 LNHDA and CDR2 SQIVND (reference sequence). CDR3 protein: CASSIQGLDYEQYF. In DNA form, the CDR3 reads TGTGCCAGTAGTATCCAGGGATTAGACTACGAGCAGTACTTC.

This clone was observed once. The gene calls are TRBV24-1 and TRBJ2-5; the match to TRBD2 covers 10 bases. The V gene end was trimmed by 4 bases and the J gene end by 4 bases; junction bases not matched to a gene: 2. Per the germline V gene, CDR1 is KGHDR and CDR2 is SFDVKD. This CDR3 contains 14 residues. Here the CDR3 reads CATSDRLAGETQYF. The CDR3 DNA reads TGTGCCACCAGTGACAGACTAGCGGGAGAGACCCAGTACTTC.

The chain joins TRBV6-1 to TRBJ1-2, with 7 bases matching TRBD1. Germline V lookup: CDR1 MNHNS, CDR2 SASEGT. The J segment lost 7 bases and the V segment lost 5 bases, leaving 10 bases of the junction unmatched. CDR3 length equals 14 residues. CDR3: CASSPTGDPGGYTF. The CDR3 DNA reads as TGTGCCAGCAGTCCTACAGGGGACCCTGGTGGCTACACCTTC.

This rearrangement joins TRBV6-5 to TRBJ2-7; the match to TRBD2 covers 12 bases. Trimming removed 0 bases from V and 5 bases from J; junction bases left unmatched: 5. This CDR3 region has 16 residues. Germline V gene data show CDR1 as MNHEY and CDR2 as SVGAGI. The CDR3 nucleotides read TGTGCCAGCAGTTACTCCCCTAGCGGGGGGGCACACGAGCAGTACTTC. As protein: CASSYSPSGGAHEQYF.

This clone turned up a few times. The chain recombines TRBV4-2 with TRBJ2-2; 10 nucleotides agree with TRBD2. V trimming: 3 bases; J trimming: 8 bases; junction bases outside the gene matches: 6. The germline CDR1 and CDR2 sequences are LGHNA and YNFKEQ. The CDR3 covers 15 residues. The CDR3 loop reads CASSHRLAGEGELFF. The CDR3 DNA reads TGTGCCAGCAGCCACAGACTAGCGGGCGAGGGGGAGCTGTTTTTT.

The CDR3 DNA follows: TGTGCCAGCAGCTTAGAGGGAATTAGCGGGGGGTTGGGCTCAGATACGCAGTATTTT. Amino acid sequence: CASSLEGISGGLGSDTQYF. This chain connects TRBV7-2 to TRBJ2-3; 10 bases agree with TRBD2. CDR1 and CDR2 from the germline V gene are SGHTA and FQGNSA. There are 19 residues in the CDR3. Trimming at V came to 1 base and at J to 4 bases, leaving 14 bases not matched to a gene.

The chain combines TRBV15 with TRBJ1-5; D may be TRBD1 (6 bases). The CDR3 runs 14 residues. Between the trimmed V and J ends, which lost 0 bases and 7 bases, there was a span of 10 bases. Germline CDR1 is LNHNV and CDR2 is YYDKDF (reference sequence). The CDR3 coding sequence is TGTGCCACCAGCAGAGATCAGGGGTCCCAGCCCCAGCATTTT. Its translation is CATSRDQGSQPQHF.

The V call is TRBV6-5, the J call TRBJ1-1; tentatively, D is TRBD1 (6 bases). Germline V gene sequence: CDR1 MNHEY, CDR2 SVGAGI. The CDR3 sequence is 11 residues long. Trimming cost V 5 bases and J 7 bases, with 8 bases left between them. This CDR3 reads CASSRRGEAFF. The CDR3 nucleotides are TGTGCCAGCAGTCGCAGGGGTGAAGCTTTCTTT.

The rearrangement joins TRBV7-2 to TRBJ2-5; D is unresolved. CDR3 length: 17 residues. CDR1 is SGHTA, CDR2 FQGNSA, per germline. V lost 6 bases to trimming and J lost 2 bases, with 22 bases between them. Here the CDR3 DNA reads TGTGCCAGCAGATTTCTTCAGTCCGTCCCCTCGCAAGAGACCCAGTACTTC. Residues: CASRFLQSVPSQETQYF.

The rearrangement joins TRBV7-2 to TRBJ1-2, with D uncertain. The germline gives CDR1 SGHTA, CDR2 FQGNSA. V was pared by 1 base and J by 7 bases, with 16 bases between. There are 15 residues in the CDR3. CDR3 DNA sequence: TGTGCCAGCAGCTTAGGTGGATACAGTTACGGTGGCTACACCTTC. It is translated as CASSLGGYSYGGYTF. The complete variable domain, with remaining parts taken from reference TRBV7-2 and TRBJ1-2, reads GAGVSQSPSNKVTEKGKDVELRCDPISGHTALYWYRQSLGQGLEFLIYFQGNSAPDKSGLPSDRFSAERTGGSVSTLTIQRTQQEDSAVYLCASSLGGYSYGGYTFGSGTRLTVV.

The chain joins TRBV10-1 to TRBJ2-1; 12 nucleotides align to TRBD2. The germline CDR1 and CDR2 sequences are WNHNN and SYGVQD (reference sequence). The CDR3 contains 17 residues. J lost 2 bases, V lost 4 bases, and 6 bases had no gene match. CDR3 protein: CASSGLAGASAYNEQFF. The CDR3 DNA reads TGCGCCAGCAGTGGACTAGCGGGAGCGAGCGCCTACAATGAGCAGTTCTTC.